Listed here are 27 T cell receptor beta chains from one sample, sequenced in a study of neurological immune-mediated disorders. Time point given: longitudinal time-point 3. TCRdb analysed the 5' RACE reads with MiXCR anew, one entry per CDR3 protein. The sample includes tens of thousands of distinct CDR3 sequences, around 4.5% of them seen just once. What was sequenced was PBMCs. All receptors derive from a woman aged 55 to 70 with multiple sclerosis.

This clonotype was observed at least ten times. The rearrangement joins TRBV5-1 to TRBJ1-2; no reliable D call. Germline CDR1 is SGHRS and CDR2 is YFSETQ. Between the trimmed V and J ends, which lost 4 bases and 4 bases, there was a span of 14 bases. This CDR3 comprises 14 residues. The CDR3 loop is CASSQLLPGYGYTF. The CDR3 region has the DNA TGCGCCAGCAGCCAACTTCTCCCCGGCTATGGCTACACCTTC.

The rearrangement uses TRBV7-9 and TRBJ2-3; D unresolved. CDR1 is SEHNR, CDR2 FQNEAQ, per germline (reference sequence). V was shortened by 1 base and J by 3 bases, with 11 bases between the two germline ends. This CDR3 spans 15 amino acids. The CDR3 sequence is CASSLVLGWTDTQYF. DNA of the CDR3: TGTGCCAGCAGCTTAGTTCTTGGGTGGACAGATACGCAGTATTTT. The complete variable domain, with remaining parts taken from reference TRBV7-9 and TRBJ2-3, reads DTGVSQNPRHKITKRGQNVTFRCDPISEHNRLYWYRQTLGQGPEFLTYFQNEAQLEKSRLLSDRFSAERPKGSFSTLEIQRTEQGDSAMYLCASSLVLGWTDTQYFGPGTRLTVL.

The table lists this clonotype with many counts. This chain uses TRBV20-1 with TRBJ2-7; 7 positions agree with TRBD1. After removal of 3 bases from V and 0 bases from J, the junction contained 2 bases not matched to a gene. The CDR3 is made up of 13 amino acids. Per germline, CDR1 DFQATT and CDR2 SNEGSKA (reference sequence). The CDR3 bases are TGCAGTGCTAGGACAGGGAACTCCTACGAGCAGTACTTC. As protein: CSARTGNSYEQYF.

The J gene is TRBJ1-1, the V gene TRBV19; 7 nucleotides agree with TRBD1. Unmatched junction bases numbered 4, after V lost 5 bases and J lost 4 bases. The CDR3 sequence is 13 residues long. Germline CDR1 is LNHDA and CDR2 is SQIVND (reference sequence). The CDR3 loop reads CASSVTGSTEAFF. The CDR3 DNA reads as TGTGCCAGTAGTGTGACAGGGAGCACTGAAGCTTTCTTT.

This clonotype has ten or more counts. This chain links TRBV6-6 with TRBJ2-7; 7 bases are shared with TRBD1. V shed 6 bases, J shed 4 bases, and the junction held 6 bases outside the gene matches. Per germline, CDR1 MNHNY and CDR2 SVGAGI (reference sequence). The CDR3 spans 13 residues. The CDR3 loop reads CASSTRQGYEQYF. CDR3 DNA sequence: TGTGCCAGCAGCACCCGACAGGGTTACGAGCAGTACTTC.

The table lists this clonotype with many counts. The V and J genes are TRBV5-6 and TRBJ1-2, with TRBD1 identical over 9 bases. Germline V lookup: CDR1 SGHDT, CDR2 YYEEEE. This CDR3 spans 16 amino acids. After removal of 3 bases from V and 1 base from J, the junction contained 7 bases not matched to a gene. The CDR3 DNA follows: TGTGCCAGCAGCTCAACCGGGACAGGGTATAACTATGGCTACACCTTC. It encodes CASSSTGTGYNYGYTF.

In this sample, this clonotype turned up many times. The chain joins TRBV6-2 or TRBV6-3 to TRBJ2-3; no reliable D call. Germline values: CDR1 MNHEY, CDR2 SVGEGT. Trimming took 8 bases from V and 4 from J, leaving 13 bases between them. This CDR3 has 13 amino acids. The CDR3 nucleotides are TGTGCCAGCGGTCCGTCAAACCCAGATACGCAGTATTTT. Its translation: CASGPSNPDTQYF.

This clonotype was picked up many times. The rearrangement uses TRBV12-5 and TRBJ2-7; TRBD1 matches 7 bases. Germline trimming cut 1 base from V and 3 bases from J; bases unmatched to any gene: 9. In germline, CDR1 is LGHNT, CDR2 FRNRAP. The CDR3 runs 16 residues. Here the CDR3 DNA reads TGTGCTAGTGGTTTGGCTACAGGGGCCAGGGTCTACGAGCAGTACTTC. It encodes CASGLATGARVYEQYF.

This sequence joins TRBV19 and TRBJ1-2; tentatively, D is TRBD1 (6 bases). Germline-derived CDR1 and CDR2 are LNHDA and SQIVND (reference sequence). V dropped 3 bases and J dropped 2 bases, with 19 bases sitting between them. CDR3 length: 17 amino acids. The CDR3 DNA sequence: TGTGCCAGTAGTATGGACTCCACCGGGACACGGAACTATGGCTACACCTTC. This translates into CASSMDSTGTRNYGYTF.

This clonotype was counted many times. The genes are TRBV5-1 and TRBJ1-1; TRBD1 might be the D (5 bases). The germline V gene encodes CDR1 SGHRS and CDR2 YFSETQ. This CDR3 is 16 amino acids long. V was shortened by 4 bases and J by 0 bases, with 16 bases between the two germline ends. The CDR3 region is CASSPGGGRLNTEAFF. In DNA form, the CDR3 reads TGCGCCAGCAGCCCGGGGGGGGGACGGTTGAACACTGAAGCTTTCTTT.

This clonotype was picked up many times. The J gene is TRBJ1-1, the V gene TRBV12-3 or TRBV12-4; D perhaps matches TRBD1 (5 bases). V was pared by 1 base and J by 5 bases, with 11 bases between. The CDR3 loop spans 14 amino acids. The CDR3 reads CASSLDGGGTEAFF. CDR3 nucleotides: TGTGCCAGCAGTTTAGACGGGGGGGGGACTGAAGCTTTCTTT.

This clonotype was counted ten times or more. The genes are TRBV6-2 or TRBV6-3 and TRBJ2-2; 8 bases are shared with TRBD1. V was clipped by 0 bases and J by 3 bases; unmatched bases: 9. Per germline, CDR1 MNHEY and CDR2 SVGEGT. The CDR3 has 18 residues. Here the CDR3 DNA reads TGTGCCAGCAGTTACTCGACGGGCCAGGGGGCGTACACCGGGGAGCTGTTTTTT. Translation: CASSYSTGQGAYTGELFF.

This clonotype was counted ten times or more. V gene TRBV4-2 combines with J gene TRBJ2-5; no definite D call. Germline V gives CDR1 LGHNA, CDR2 YNFKEQ. The germline V and J ends were trimmed by 0 bases and 5 bases, with 13 bases remaining between them. The CDR3 contains 15 residues. The CDR3 sequence is CASSQDRGPSETQYF. In nucleotides, the CDR3 is TGTGCCAGCAGCCAAGATCGCGGACCCTCGGAGACCCAGTACTTC.

This clonotype has ten or more counts. The genes are TRBV18 and TRBJ2-3; 8 bases line up with TRBD1. Trimming took 0 bases from V and 3 from J; bases not matched to a gene: 5. Per the germline V gene, CDR1 is KGHSH and CDR2 is LQKENI. The CDR3 runs 16 residues. The CDR3 is CASSPPAGGLTDTQYF. Here the CDR3 DNA reads TGTGCCAGCTCACCACCCGCAGGGGGCTTAACAGATACGCAGTATTTT.

This clonotype was seen repeatedly, ten times or more. The chain has TRBV7-7 and TRBJ2-1; the D gene is possibly TRBD1 (5 bases). Trimming left V 4 bases short and J 4 bases short, with 11 bases between. The CDR3 has 14 amino acids. Germline V gene sequence: CDR1 SSHAT, CDR2 FNYEAQ (reference sequence). The CDR3 loop is CASSSDTGYNEQFF. The CDR3 region has the DNA TGTGCCAGCAGCTCGGACACGGGTTACAATGAGCAGTTCTTC.

This clonotype was observed at least ten times. The V call is TRBV27, the J call TRBJ1-6, with TRBD1 matching over 10 bases. V gave up 5 bases and J gave up 6 bases; unmatched junction bases: 7. Germline V gives CDR1 MNHEY, CDR2 SMNVEV (reference sequence). The CDR3 has 16 residues. The CDR3 loop is CASSRGTGALNSPLHF. DNA for the CDR3: TGTGCCAGCAGTAGAGGGACAGGGGCTCTTAATTCACCCCTCCACTTT.

This clonotype was detected many times. This chain uses TRBV6-2 or TRBV6-3 with TRBJ2-1; maybe TRBD2 (5 bases). V was shortened by 5 bases and J by 5 bases, with 19 bases between the two germline ends. Germline lookup yields CDR1 MNHEY and CDR2 SVGEGT. This CDR3 has 16 residues. CDR3 amino acids: CASSRRTGLAHNEQFF. CDR3 nucleotide sequence: TGTGCCAGCAGTAGGAGAACGGGGTTGGCCCACAATGAGCAGTTCTTC.

This clonotype was observed many times. The genes are TRBV9 and TRBJ1-1, with D unclear. In germline, CDR1 is SGDLS, CDR2 YYNGEE. The CDR3 has 15 amino acids. The V and J ends lost 0 bases and 11 bases respectively, with 20 bases between them. CDR3 amino acids: CASSVGPDFDSLAFF. CDR3 DNA: TGTGCCAGCAGCGTAGGCCCCGATTTCGATAGTTTGGCTTTCTTT.

The J gene is TRBJ1-5, the V gene TRBV10-3; TRBD1 is a possible D gene (6 bases). Trimming left V 7 bases short and J 5 bases short, with 15 bases between. The CDR3 is 14 amino acids. Germline V CDR1 and CDR2: ENHRY, SYGVKD. The CDR3 DNA sequence: TGTGCCATCATTGGGAAACAGGGTGATCAGCCCCAGCATTTT. Amino acids: CAIIGKQGDQPQHF.

A remark on this clonotype: Just one base apart from a much larger clone, this may be a read error. V is TRBV7-8 and J is TRBJ2-7; D assignment may be TRBD1 or TRBD2 (6 bases each). The CDR3 has 14 amino acids. V was trimmed by 5 bases and J by 0 bases, leaving 11 bases between them. Germline lookup yields CDR1 SGHVS and CDR2 FQNEAQ. This CDR3 is CASSGQRVSYEQYF. The DNA for the CDR3 is TGTGCCAGCAGCGGACAGCGGGTCTCCTACGAGCAGTACTTC.

The sample holds many counts of this clonotype. The chain employs TRBV25-1 and TRBJ1-6; the D is unclear. The CDR3 has 12 residues. Germline V lookup: CDR1 MGHDK, CDR2 SYGVNS. V lost 2 bases and J 7 bases, leaving 3 bases between the germline ends. The CDR3 bases are TGTGCCAGCAGTGAACCGAATTCACCCCTCCACTTT. Translation gives CASSEPNSPLHF.

This clonotype was detected many times. As DNA, the CDR3 is TGCAGCGTTGAACTGGGACCGACGCGTGGGGGGCCCTACGAGCAGTACTTC. Its protein product is CSVELGPTRGGPYEQYF. The chain carries TRBV29-1 and TRBJ2-7; D may be TRBD1 or TRBD2 (6 bases each). The V gene's germline CDR1 is SQVTM and CDR2 ANQGSEA. This CDR3 region has 17 residues. V lost 2 bases and J 2 bases, leaving 22 bases between the germline ends.

This clonotype has ten or more counts. This sequence joins TRBV29-1 and TRBJ1-2; D may be TRBD1 (5 bases). The CDR3 has 17 amino acids. V lost 1 base to trimming and J lost 3 bases, with 21 bases between them. The germline V gene encodes CDR1 SQVTM and CDR2 ANQGSEA. This CDR3 reads CSVEGGHGGSLHYGYTF. CDR3 in DNA: TGCAGCGTTGAAGGGGGCCACGGAGGGTCCTTACACTATGGCTACACCTTC.

In its sample, this clonotype was seen many times. The V gene is TRBV9, the J gene TRBJ2-1; D unresolved. CDR1 and CDR2 (germline): SGDLS, YYNGEE. CDR3 size: 14 residues. V gave up 0 bases and J gave up 4 bases, with 8 bases separating them. In DNA form, the CDR3 reads TGTGCCAGCAGCGTAGTGGCGTTTTACAATGAGCAGTTCTTC. Protein sequence: CASSVVAFYNEQFF.

This clonotype was picked up many times. V gene TRBV20-1 combines with J gene TRBJ2-3, with TRBD1 matching 7 bases. CDR1 and CDR2 (germline): DFQATT, SNEGSKA (reference sequence). This CDR3 region has 14 residues. V gave up 6 bases and J gave up 3 bases; unmatched junction bases: 9. The CDR3 sequence is CSAQQGFRTDTQYF. CDR3 sequence (DNA): TGCAGTGCGCAACAGGGGTTTCGGACAGATACGCAGTATTTT.

This clonotype was observed at least ten times. V gene TRBV9 combines with J gene TRBJ1-2; 7 bases match TRBD1. Germline V gene data show CDR1 as SGDLS and CDR2 as YYNGEE. The CDR3 is made up of 14 amino acids. The junction had 7 bases not matched to a gene; V was cut back by 4 bases and J by 4 bases. CDR3 protein: CASSPRGDSYGYTF. The CDR3 DNA follows: TGTGCCAGCAGCCCGAGGGGGGACAGCTATGGCTACACCTTC. The full variable domain, completed using reference TRBV9 and TRBJ1-2, is DSGVTQTPKHLITATGQRVTLRCSPRSGDLSVYWYQQSLDQGLQFLIQYYNGEERAKGNILERFSAQQFPDLHSELNLSSLELGDSALYFCASSPRGDSYGYTFGSGTRLTVV.

This clonotype appeared many times. This sequence joins TRBV10-3 and TRBJ1-4; tentatively, D is TRBD1 (5 bases). The germline gives CDR1 ENHRY, CDR2 SYGVKD. V was pared by 0 bases and J by 1 base, with 12 bases between. The length of the CDR3 is 17 residues. The CDR3 is CAISESTGAGTNEKLFF. In DNA form, the CDR3 reads TGTGCCATCAGTGAGTCGACTGGGGCCGGAACTAATGAAAAACTGTTTTTT.